The 6 T cell receptor beta chains below come from one sample, sequenced in a study of read filtering for tumor transcriptome and immune sequencing. From about 0.4 ug of RNA, a library with molecular barcoded alpha/delta and beta/gamma adaptors was made. TCRdb independently ran MiXCR on the reads; one entry per CDR3 protein. The sample yields some 62,000 distinct CDR3 sequences, approximately 15% seen once. The sequenced material came from a population of CD138-negative cells sorted from bone marrow. Receptors originate from a donor aged 40 or older with multiple myeloma.

This clonotype appeared many times. This chain joins TRBV19 and TRBJ2-1, with D possibly matching TRBD2 (5 bases). The V end lost 8 bases, the J end lost 5 bases, and 13 bases lay between the germline ends. The CDR3 consists of 13 residues. Germline CDR1 and CDR2: LNHDA and SQIVND (reference sequence). The CDR3 protein is CASAVGSHNEQFF. The CDR3 DNA is TGTGCCAGTGCTGTAGGGAGCCACAATGAGCAGTTCTTC.

This clonotype appeared many times. The chain couples TRBV11-1 to TRBJ2-7; D gene unclear. Germline-derived CDR1 and CDR2 are SGHAT and FQDESV (reference sequence). Between the trimmed V and J ends, which lost 1 base and 3 bases, there was a span of 4 bases. The CDR3 has 12 residues. Here the CDR3 DNA reads TGTGCCAGCAGCTTAGGGGACTACGAGCAGTACTTC. Amino acid sequence: CASSLGDYEQYF.

J is TRBJ2-2 and V is TRBV29-1, with 10 nucleotides matching TRBD1. This CDR3 comprises 15 residues. Germline CDR1 reads SQVTM; CDR2 reads ANQGSEA. With V trimmed by 4 bases and J by 3 bases, 5 bases remained unmatched. The DNA for the CDR3 is TGCAGCGTTGTAGGGACAGGGGTTGACACCGGGGAGCTGTTTTTT. It is translated as CSVVGTGVDTGELFF.

In this sample, this clonotype turned up many times. The V call is TRBV29-1, the J call TRBJ2-1, with 8 bases fitting TRBD2. V trimming: 4 bases; J trimming: 9 bases; junction bases outside the gene matches: 11. Germline V CDR1 and CDR2: SQVTM, ANQGSEA. This CDR3 has 14 residues. The CDR3 DNA reads as TGCAGCGTTGGAGTAGCGGGACGTGGGGGTGAGCAGTTCTTC. It encodes CSVGVAGRGGEQFF.

This clonotype occurred many times. The chain couples TRBV20-1 to TRBJ2-5, with a tentative D call TRBD2 (7 bases). The CDR3 is made up of 14 amino acids. The V and J ends lost 3 bases and 9 bases respectively, with 20 bases between them. Germline assignment: CDR1 DFQATT and CDR2 SNEGSKA (reference sequence). The CDR3 is CSASARGAQGAQYF. DNA for the CDR3: TGCAGTGCTAGTGCCCGGGGGGCCCAAGGGGCCCAGTACTTC.

About this clonotype: A much larger clone sits a single nucleotide away, making a read error possible. The chain recombines TRBV11-2 with TRBJ2-7; D is possibly TRBD2 (6 bases). The CDR3 is 14 amino acids. Germline V lookup: CDR1 SGHAT, CDR2 FQNNGV. Trimming removed 5 bases from V and 9 bases from J, with 20 bases in between. The CDR3 loop is CASSPEGRLGVQYF. In nucleotides, the CDR3 is TGTGCCAGCAGCCCTGAGGGGAGGCTCGGGGTGCAGTACTTC.